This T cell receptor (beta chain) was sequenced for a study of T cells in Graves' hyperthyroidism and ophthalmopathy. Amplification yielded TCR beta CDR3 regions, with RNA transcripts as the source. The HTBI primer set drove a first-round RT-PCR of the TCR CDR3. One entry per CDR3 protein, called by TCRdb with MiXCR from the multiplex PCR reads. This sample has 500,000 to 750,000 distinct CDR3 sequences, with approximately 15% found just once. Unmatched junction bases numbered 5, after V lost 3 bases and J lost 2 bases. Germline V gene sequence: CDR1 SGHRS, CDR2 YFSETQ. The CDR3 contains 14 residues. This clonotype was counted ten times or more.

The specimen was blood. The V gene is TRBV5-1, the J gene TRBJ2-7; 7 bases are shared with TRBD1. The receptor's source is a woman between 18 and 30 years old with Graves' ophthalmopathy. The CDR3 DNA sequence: TGCGCCAGCAGCTGGGACAGTGCCCCCTACGAGCAGTACTTC. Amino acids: CASSWDSAPYEQYF.